These T cell receptor beta chains were read from a single sample in a study of shared clonotypes between healthy human individuals. Repertoires were generated with immunoSEQ multiplex PCR, while TCRdb's copy carries only in-frame clones and drops some. This table holds roughly 2,300,000 clones, roughly 92% found once. The sample comprised naive CD4+ T cells from PBMCs. All receptors derive from a young man in good health. Some clones in this sample may be carry-over from other donors' samples. Each CDR3 is given with its conserved first and last residue. D genes are given only for firm matches. Clone size is shown for a subset of rows, as once, few, many or a class of expanded clone.

v_gene	d_gene	abundance	j_gene	CDR3nt	CDR3aa
TRBV14	NA	NA	TRBJ2-5	TGTGCCAGCAGCCAAAAATTGGAGACCCAGTACTTC	CASSQKLETQYF
TRBV11-2	TRBD1	NA	TRBJ2-5	TGTGCCAGCAGCCCCTGGGACAGGGGAGTGAGTTTGGAGACCCAGTACTTC	CASSPWDRGVSLETQYF
TRBV29-1	NA	NA	TRBJ2-3	TGCAGCGCCACCCCGGCCGGGGTCGCGGCAGATACGCAGTATTTT	CSATPAGVAADTQYF
TRBV5-8	NA	once	TRBJ1-1	TGTGCCAGGGACCGGTTCCTGAACACTGAAGCTTTCTTT	CARDRFLNTEAFF
TRBV27	NA	NA	TRBJ2-1	TGTGCCAGCGCGTCCGGGCCTGGCAAGTTCTTC	CASASGPGKFF
TRBV7-9	TRBD1	NA	TRBJ2-6	TGTGCCAGCAGCCACCGGGACAGGGGGGTCTCTGGGGCCAACGTCCTGACTTTC	CASSHRDRGVSGANVLTF
TRBV5-1	TRBD2	NA	TRBJ2-7	TGCGCCAGCAGCTTCAGGGAGCGGGGGTGGAAGCAGTACTTC	CASSFRERGWKQYF
TRBV28	NA	few	TRBJ1-5	TGTGCCAGCAGTTTATATAGCAATCAGCCCCAGCATTTT	CASSLYSNQPQHF
TRBV6-5	NA	NA	TRBJ2-1	TGTGCCAGCAGGAACAGGGACCACAATGAGCAGTTCTTC	CASRNRDHNEQFF
TRBV4-2	NA	NA	TRBJ2-3	TGTGCCAGCAGCCAATCGACCCTGAGCACAGATACGCAGTATTTT	CASSQSTLSTDTQYF
TRBV28	NA	NA	TRBJ1-1	TGTGCCAGCAAAAGACCGGGGGACACTGAAGCTTTCTTT	CASKRPGDTEAFF
TRBV20-1	NA	few	TRBJ1-5	TGCAGTGCTAGAGATCTGGCGACCCAGCATTTT	CSARDLATQHF
TRBV5-1	TRBD2	NA	TRBJ2-1	TGCGCCAGCAGCTATACTAGCGGGTCCTTGTATGGGCAGTTCTTC	CASSYTSGSLYGQFF
TRBV11-2	NA	NA	TRBJ2-7	TGTGCCAGCAGCTTAGGGACTATGGGAAATTACGAGCAGTACTTC	CASSLGTMGNYEQYF
TRBV5-4	TRBD1	NA	TRBJ1-1	TGTGCCAGCAGCCCGCCGGGCAGGGGGCCGGGAACTGAAGCTTTCTTT	CASSPPGRGPGTEAFF
TRBV29-1	TRBD1	few	TRBJ2-2	TGCAGCGGATTGACAGGGGTAAACACCGGGGAGCTGTTTTTT	CSGLTGVNTGELFF
TRBV11-2	NA	NA	TRBJ1-2	TGTGCCAGCAGCTTGGGGCCGGGGGCAGGTGGCTACACCTTC	CASSLGPGAGGYTF
TRBV11-2	NA	NA	TRBJ1-1	TGTGCCAGCACCGGGGGTTTTGAAGCTTTCTTT	CASTGGFEAFF
TRBV6-6	NA	NA	TRBJ2-1	TGTGCCAGCAGTTACACAGGCTCCAGCTCCTACAATGAGCAGTTCTTC	CASSYTGSSSYNEQFF
TRBV7-8	TRBD1	NA	TRBJ2-6	TGTGCCAGCAGCTTCCGGACAGGGGGAGAGGCTGGGGCCAACGTCCTGACTTTC	CASSFRTGGEAGANVLTF
TRBV19	NA	NA	TRBJ1-1	TGTGCCAGTAGTACTACAGTGAACACTGAAGCTTTCTTT	CASSTTVNTEAFF
TRBV5-1	TRBD2	NA	TRBJ2-5	TGCGCCAGCAGCTTACTAGCGGGATCGGCAGAGACCCAGTACTTC	CASSLLAGSAETQYF
TRBV5-1	NA	NA	TRBJ2-1	TGCGCCAGCAGGGTGTTCCCCAGCTCCTACAATGAGCAGTTCTTC	CASRVFPSSYNEQFF
TRBV28	NA	NA	TRBJ1-4	TGTGCCAGCAGTTCCGAAAGGGGGTCGACTAATGAAAAACTGTTTTTT	CASSSERGSTNEKLFF
TRBV5-1	NA	once	TRBJ1-1	TGCGCCAGCAGCTTGGAGGGCAGCATGAACACTGAAGCTTTCTTT	CASSLEGSMNTEAFF
TRBV5-1	NA	NA	TRBJ2-7	TGCGCCAGCAGCTATAGCGGCCGCTCCTACGAGCAGTACTTC	CASSYSGRSYEQYF
TRBV25-1	NA	NA	TRBJ2-1	TGTGCCAGCAGTGTCAGGGCCTACAATGAGCAGTTCTTC	CASSVRAYNEQFF
TRBV9	TRBD1	once	TRBJ2-1	TGTGCCAGCAGGAGACAGGGGACAGGGGGTTTGGATGAGCAGTTCTTC	CASRRQGTGGLDEQFF
TRBV10-3	NA	NA	TRBJ1-5	TGTGCCATCAGTGAGAGGGAAGGGGGCAATCAGCCCCAGCATTTT	CAISEREGGNQPQHF
TRBV28	NA	NA	TRBJ1-1	TGTGCCAGCACCACCGGGGGGGCTTGGAACACTGAAGCTTTCTTT	CASTTGGAWNTEAFF
TRBV5-6	NA	NA	TRBJ2-3	TGTGCCAGCAGCGAACCACAGGGTACGCAGTATTTT	CASSEPQGTQYF
TRBV2	NA	NA	TRBJ1-4	TGTGCCAGCAGCGTAAAGACAGCCCGAAGCGAAAAACTGTTTTTT	CASSVKTARSEKLFF
TRBV5-1	NA	NA	TRBJ2-1	TGCGCCAGCAAGCTGTACAATGAGCAGTTCTTC	CASKLYNEQFF
TRBV6-6	TRBD1	NA	TRBJ2-2	TGTGCCAGCAGTTCCAGGGGGCTCCTCGCCGGGGAGCTGTTTTTT	CASSSRGLLAGELFF